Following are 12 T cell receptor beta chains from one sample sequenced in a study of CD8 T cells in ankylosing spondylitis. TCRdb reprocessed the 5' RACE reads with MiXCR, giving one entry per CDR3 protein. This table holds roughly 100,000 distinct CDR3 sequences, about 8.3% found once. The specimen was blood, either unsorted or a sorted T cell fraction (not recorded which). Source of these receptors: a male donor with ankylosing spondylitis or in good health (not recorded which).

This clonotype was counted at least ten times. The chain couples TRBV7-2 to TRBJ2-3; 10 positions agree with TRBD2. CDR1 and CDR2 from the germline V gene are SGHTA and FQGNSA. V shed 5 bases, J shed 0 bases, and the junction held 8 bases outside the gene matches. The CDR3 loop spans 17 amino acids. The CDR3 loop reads CASSPRLAGFSTDTQYF. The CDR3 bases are TGTGCCAGCAGCCCCAGACTAGCGGGCTTTAGCACAGATACGCAGTATTTT.

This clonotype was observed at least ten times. CDR3 DNA sequence: TGTGCCAGCAGCTTAGAAGTTACGGTGTACGAGCAGTACTTC. Translating gives CASSLEVTVYEQYF. V is TRBV7-8 and J is TRBJ2-7; D is ambiguous. Germline CDR1 reads SGHVS; CDR2 reads FQNEAQ. Trimming shortened V by 1 base and J by 4 bases, and 11 bases separated the two germline ends. There are 14 residues in the CDR3.

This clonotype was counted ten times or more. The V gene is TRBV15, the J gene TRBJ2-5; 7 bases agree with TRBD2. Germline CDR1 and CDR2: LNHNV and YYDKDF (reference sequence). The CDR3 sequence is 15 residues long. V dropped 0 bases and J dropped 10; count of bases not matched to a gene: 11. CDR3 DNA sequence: TGTGCCACCAGCAGAGATCCTAGCTGGGGGGGGGGCCAGTACTTC. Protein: CATSRDPSWGGGQYF. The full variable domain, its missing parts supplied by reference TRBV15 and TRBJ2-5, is DAMVIQNPRYQVTQFGKPVTLSCSQTLNHNVMYWYQQKSSQAPKLLFHYYDKDFNNEADTPDNFQSRRPNTSFCFLDIRSPGLGDTAMYLCATSRDPSWGGGQYFGPGTRLLVL.

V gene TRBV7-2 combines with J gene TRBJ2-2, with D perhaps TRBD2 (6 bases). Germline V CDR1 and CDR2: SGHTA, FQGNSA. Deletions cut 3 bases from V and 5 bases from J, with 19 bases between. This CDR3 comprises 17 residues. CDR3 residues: CASSFKDYSRLTGELFF. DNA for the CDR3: TGTGCCAGCAGCTTCAAGGACTACAGCAGGTTAACCGGGGAGCTGTTTTTT.

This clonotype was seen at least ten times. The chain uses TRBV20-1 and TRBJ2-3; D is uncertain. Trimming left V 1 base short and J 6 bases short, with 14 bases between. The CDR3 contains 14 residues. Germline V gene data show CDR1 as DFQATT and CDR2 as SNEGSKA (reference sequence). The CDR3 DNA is TGCAGTGCTAGAGTCCATACGAGCCGGGATACGCAGTATTTT. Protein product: CSARVHTSRDTQYF.

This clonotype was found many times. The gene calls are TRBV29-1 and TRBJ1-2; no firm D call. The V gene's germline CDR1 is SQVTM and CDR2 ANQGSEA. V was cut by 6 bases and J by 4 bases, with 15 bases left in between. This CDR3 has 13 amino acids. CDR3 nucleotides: TGCAGCGTCGGACTTGCTGGGCCCTATGGCTACACCTTC. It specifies CSVGLAGPYGYTF.

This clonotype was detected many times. The DNA for the CDR3 is TGTGCCAGCAGCTCCCTGGCTAGCGGGGAAGATACGCAGTATTTT. Translated: CASSSLASGEDTQYF. The genes are TRBV5-6 and TRBJ2-3, with 9 bases aligning to TRBD2. The V and J ends lost 3 bases and 5 bases, in that order; junction bases with no gene match: 7. The CDR3 extends over 15 amino acids. The V gene's germline CDR1 is SGHDT and CDR2 YYEEEE.

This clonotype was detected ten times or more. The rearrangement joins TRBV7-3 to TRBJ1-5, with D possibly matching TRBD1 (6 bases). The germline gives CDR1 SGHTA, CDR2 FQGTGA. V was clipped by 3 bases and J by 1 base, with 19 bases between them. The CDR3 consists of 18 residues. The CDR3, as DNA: TGTGCCAGCAGCTTCTTCCCCCGGGACACCGCGAGCAATCAGCCCCAGCATTTT. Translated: CASSFFPRDTASNQPQHF.

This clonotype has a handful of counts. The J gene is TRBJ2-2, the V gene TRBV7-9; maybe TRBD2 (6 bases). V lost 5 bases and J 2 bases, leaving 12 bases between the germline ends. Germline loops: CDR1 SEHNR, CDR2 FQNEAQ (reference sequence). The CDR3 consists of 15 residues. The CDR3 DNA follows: TGTGCCAGCAGCCCCCGGGACTTCAACACCGGGGAGCTGTTTTTT. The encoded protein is CASSPRDFNTGELFF.

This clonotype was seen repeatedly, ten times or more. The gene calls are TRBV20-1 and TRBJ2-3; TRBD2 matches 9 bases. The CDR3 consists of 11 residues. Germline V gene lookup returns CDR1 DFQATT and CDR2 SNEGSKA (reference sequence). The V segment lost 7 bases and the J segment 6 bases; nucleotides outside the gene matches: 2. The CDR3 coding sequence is TGCAGTGAGACTAGCGGTGATACGCAGTATTTT. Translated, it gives CSETSGDTQYF.

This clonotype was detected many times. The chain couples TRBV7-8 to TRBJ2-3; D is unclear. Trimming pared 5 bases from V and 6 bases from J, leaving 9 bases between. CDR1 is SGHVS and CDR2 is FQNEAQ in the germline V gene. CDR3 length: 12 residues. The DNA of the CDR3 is TGTGCCAGCAGCCCACATCTCGATACGCAGTATTTT. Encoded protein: CASSPHLDTQYF.

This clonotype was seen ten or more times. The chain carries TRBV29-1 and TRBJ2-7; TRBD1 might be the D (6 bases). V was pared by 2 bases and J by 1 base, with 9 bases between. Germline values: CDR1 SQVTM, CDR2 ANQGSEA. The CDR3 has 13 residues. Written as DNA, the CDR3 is TGCAGCGTTGAATTTACAGGGTCCTACGAGCAGTACTTC. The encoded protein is CSVEFTGSYEQYF.